The present T cell receptor (beta chain) was sequenced within a study of CD8+CD57+ T cells in acquired aplastic anemia. This clonotype appeared a few times. Germline lookup yields CDR1 MGHDK and CDR2 SYGVNS. The ends were cut back, 4 bases at V and 5 bases at J, with 15 bases in the middle. The CDR3 is made up of 14 amino acids. The template used for profiling TCR beta VDJ and CDR3 was genomic DNA. TCRdb re-called the reads through MiXCR, storing one row per CDR3 protein. The sample shows about 110,000 distinct CDR3 sequences, 51% of them seen only once. This TCR came from a human donor in good health, serving as a control. The rearrangement uses TRBV25-1 and TRBJ2-7, with a tentative D call TRBD1 (7 bases). Sequencing input: sorted CD4+, CD8+, or CD8+CD57+ T cells (not recorded which) from PBMCs. CDR3 amino acids: CASSGGAGGNEQYF. The DNA for the CDR3 is TGTGCCAGCAGTGGGGGGGCAGGGGGAAACGAGCAGTACTTC.